Following are 10 T cell receptor beta chains from one sample sequenced in a study of OX40 agonist ivuxolimab in advanced cancers. TCRdb keeps only in-frame clones here, not all; method: immunoSEQ multiplex PCR. Of approximately 100,000 clones listed, 75% to 95% are singletons. The sequencing here drew on CD4+ or CD8+ T cells sorted from blood, taken in a trial of the OX40 agonist ivuxolimab. The receptors were sampled from an adult with an advanced solid tumor such as melanoma, head and neck, liver or kidney cancer.

The chain recombines TRBV19 with TRBJ2-5; tentatively, D is TRBD1 (5 bases). From germline, CDR1 is LNHDA and CDR2 SQIVND (reference sequence). The CDR3 has 15 amino acids. Trimming removed 1 base from V and 4 bases from J, with 13 bases in between. The CDR3, as DNA: TGTGCCAGTAGTATAGGGCAGGGAAGAATAGAGACCCAGTACTTC. It yields the protein CASSIGQGRIETQYF.

The chain carries TRBV11-1 and TRBJ2-1; 8 bases line up with TRBD2. Per germline, CDR1 SGHAT and CDR2 FQDESV (reference sequence). Unmatched junction bases numbered 12, after V lost 5 bases and J lost 9 bases. This CDR3 has 15 residues. This CDR3 is CASSHRGSGIGEQFF. CDR3 bases: TGTGCCAGCAGCCATCGCGGTAGCGGGATAGGTGAGCAGTTCTTC.

The CDR3 here is CASSPGGNTGELFF. For the CDR3, the DNA is TGCGCCAGCAGCCCTGGGGGGAACACCGGGGAGCTGTTTTTT. The chain couples TRBV5-1 to TRBJ2-2, with D perhaps given as TRBD1 or TRBD2 (5 bases each). CDR1 and CDR2 (germline): SGHRS, YFSETQ. CDR3 size: 14 residues. Deletions cut 4 bases from V and 1 base from J, with 8 bases between.

V usage is TRBV11-3 and J usage is TRBJ2-2; D perhaps matches TRBD1 (6 bases). The CDR3 runs to 16 residues. Germline lookup yields CDR1 SGHNT and CDR2 YENEEA. V was pared by 1 base and J by 6 bases, with 15 bases between. CDR3 in amino acids: CASSLGGGRGAGELFF. For the CDR3, the DNA is TGTGCCAGCAGCTTAGGAGGTGGCAGGGGAGCCGGGGAGCTGTTTTTT.

The chain links TRBV9 to TRBJ1-4, with D possibly being TRBD1 (6 bases). Germline CDR1 reads SGDLS; CDR2 reads YYNGEE. The ends were cut back, 4 bases at V and 8 bases at J, with 18 bases in the middle. This CDR3 is built from 15 residues. CDR3 protein: CASSPGGGQGEKLFF. CDR3 nucleotide sequence: TGTGCCAGCAGCCCCGGGGGGGGGCAGGGCGAAAAACTGTTTTTT.

The V gene is TRBV7-2, the J gene TRBJ2-7; 11 nucleotides match TRBD2. CDR3 length equals 19 residues. CDR1 and CDR2 (germline): SGHTA, FQGNSA. Trimming took 1 base from V and 0 from J; bases not matched to a gene: 11. CDR3 DNA: TGTGCCAGCAGCTTAGGCTTGGGACTAGCGGCCCCGTCCTCCTACGAGCAGTACTTC. It translates to CASSLGLGLAAPSSYEQYF. The variable domain in full, with the rest retrieved from reference TRBV7-2 and TRBJ2-7, is GAGVSQSPSNKVTEKGKDVELRCDPISGHTALYWYRQSLGQGLEFLIYFQGNSAPDKSGLPSDRFSAERTGGSVSTLTIQRTQQEDSAVYLCASSLGLGLAAPSSYEQYFGPGTRLTVT.

The table lists this clone with a count of one. V usage is TRBV11-2 and J usage is TRBJ2-7, with unresolved D. CDR1 and CDR2 from the germline V gene are SGHAT and FQNNGV. V was pared by 0 bases and J by 2 bases, with 5 bases between. The CDR3 extends over 13 amino acids. CDR3 DNA sequence: TGTGCCAGCAGCTTAGAACAGACCTACGAGCAGTACTTC. Protein sequence: CASSLEQTYEQYF.

In the case of this clone: The same CDR3 also results from other DNA sequences found in this sample. CDR3 region: CASLRQGSYEQYF. The DNA for the CDR3 is TGTGCCAGCCTTCGACAGGGTTCCTACGAGCAGTACTTC. This chain joins TRBV28 and TRBJ2-7, with 7 positions matching TRBD1. The CDR3 is made up of 13 amino acids. V lost 8 bases to trimming and J lost 1 base; unmatched junction nucleotides: 5. The germline CDR1 and CDR2 sequences are MDHEN and SYDVKM.

The rearrangement joins TRBV11-3 to TRBJ2-1; 11 nucleotides match TRBD2. This CDR3 is 15 amino acids long. CDR1 SGHNT and CDR2 YENEEA come from the germline V gene. The V and J ends lost 1 base and 6 bases, in that order; junction bases with no gene match: 2. CDR3 region: CASSLGGLAVNEQFF. The CDR3 coding sequence is TGTGCCAGCAGCTTAGGGGGACTAGCGGTCAATGAGCAGTTCTTC.

This chain links TRBV30 with TRBJ2-5; D gene ambiguous. Germline CDR1 and CDR2: GTSNPN and SVGIG (reference sequence). CDR3 length: 13 residues. V gave up 0 bases and J gave up 7 bases, with 12 bases separating them. The CDR3 region is CAWSVSVYGTQYF. CDR3 coding DNA: TGTGCCTGGAGTGTATCGGTCTATGGGACCCAGTACTTC.